One sample yielded the 21 T cell receptor beta chains listed below, sequenced in a study of graft-versus-host responses after intestinal transplantation. TCRdb keeps only in-frame clones here, not all; method: immunoSEQ multiplex PCR. The sample yields over 75,000 clones, roughly 89% seen once. Antigens of these TCRs are unknown. Sequencing used unstimulated CD4+ T cells sorted from spleen or lymph node cells, obtained before intestinal transplant. The source of these receptors is a human donor who received an intestinal transplant.

V usage is TRBV4-1 and J usage is TRBJ1-2; D is possibly TRBD1 (5 bases). V was clipped by 0 bases and J by 8 bases, with 13 bases between them. Germline loops: CDR1 MGHRA, CDR2 YSYEKL. This CDR3 region has 14 residues. Written as DNA, the CDR3 is TGCGCCAGCAGCCAAGATAGAACAGGAAGAGGCTACACCTTC. Protein product: CASSQDRTGRGYTF.

The V call is TRBV5-6, the J call TRBJ2-2, with TRBD1 as a possible D gene (6 bases). The V end was cut by 4 bases, the J end by 1 base, with 11 bases between. The germline V gene has CDR1 SGHDT and CDR2 YYEEEE. The CDR3 has 15 amino acids. For the CDR3, the DNA is TGTGCCAGCAGCAAGCCGGGACAGAACACCGGGGAGCTGTTTTTT. It specifies CASSKPGQNTGELFF.

The chain recombines TRBV5-4 with TRBJ1-6; 8 bases are shared with TRBD1. The CDR3 spans 13 residues. Germline lookup yields CDR1 SGHNT and CDR2 YYREEE (reference sequence). With V trimmed by 1 base and J by 9 bases, 0 bases remained unmatched. DNA of the CDR3: TGTGCCAGCAGCTTGCAGGGGGCTTCACCCCTCCACTTT. Translation gives CASSLQGASPLHF.

This chain uses TRBV5-1 with TRBJ1-5; 7 positions agree with TRBD1. J was trimmed by 7 bases and V by 0 bases; bases with no gene match: 4. This CDR3 has 14 amino acids. CDR1 SGHRS and CDR2 YFSETQ come from the germline V gene. The CDR3 is CASSLEADRQPQHF. DNA for the CDR3: TGCGCCAGCAGCTTGGAGGCGGACAGGCAGCCCCAGCATTTT.

This clone was seen just once. The rearrangement uses TRBV29-1 and TRBJ1-1; weak D call: TRBD1 (5 bases). The CDR3 covers 12 residues. Germline lookup yields CDR1 SQVTM and CDR2 ANQGSEA. The ends were cut back, 7 bases at V and 5 bases at J, with 14 bases in the middle. The CDR3 sequence: CSGLGGRTEAFF. In nucleotides, the CDR3 is TGCAGCGGCCTCGGGGGTAGAACTGAAGCTTTCTTT.

This clone was seen a handful of times. This chain connects TRBV9 to TRBJ1-2, with 7 bases fitting TRBD1. The CDR3 runs to 12 residues. Trimming removed 6 bases from V and 3 bases from J; junction bases left unmatched: 2. CDR1 is SGDLS, CDR2 YYNGEE, per germline. This CDR3 reads CASKGGDYGYTF. CDR3 bases: TGTGCCAGCAAAGGGGGCGACTATGGCTACACCTTC.

The chain links TRBV6-1 to TRBJ1-2; the match to TRBD1 covers 9 bases. The CDR3 loop spans 15 amino acids. J lost 4 bases, V lost 4 bases, and 7 bases had no gene match. Germline CDR1 is MNHNS and CDR2 is SASEGT. CDR3 protein: CASSARTTGGYGYTF. The CDR3 bases are TGTGCCAGCAGTGCAAGAACGACAGGGGGCTATGGCTACACCTTC.

This chain uses TRBV5-4 with TRBJ2-3; 7 nucleotides align to TRBD1. V was clipped by 4 bases and J by 3 bases; unmatched bases: 2. Germline CDR1 reads SGHNT; CDR2 reads YYREEE (reference sequence). The CDR3 is 13 residues long. The CDR3, as DNA: TGTGCCAGCAGCCTGGACAGGACAGATACGCAGTATTTT. Residues: CASSLDRTDTQYF. Full variable domain (remainder filled in from reference TRBV5-4 and TRBJ2-3): ETGVTQSPTHLIKTRGQQVTLRCSSQSGHNTVSWYQQALGQGPQFIFQYYREEENGRGNFPPRFSGLQFPNYSSELNVNALELDDSALYLCASSLDRTDTQYFGPGTRLTVL.

The gene calls are TRBV6-1 and TRBJ1-5; 7 nucleotides line up with TRBD1. The germline gives CDR1 MNHNS, CDR2 SASEGT. Germline trimming cut 5 bases from V and 4 bases from J; bases unmatched to any gene: 8. This CDR3 region has 15 residues. The CDR3 sequence: CASSLLWTGNQPQHF. The CDR3 nucleotides are TGTGCCAGCAGTCTCCTATGGACAGGTAATCAGCCCCAGCATTTT.

The chain couples TRBV19 to TRBJ1-1, with D possibly being TRBD1 (6 bases). Germline CDR1 and CDR2: LNHDA and SQIVND (reference sequence). V dropped 6 bases and J dropped 1 base, with 15 bases sitting between them. This CDR3 contains 15 residues. The CDR3 DNA sequence: TGTGCCAGTAGCCCCCTCAAACAGGGGAACACTGAAGCTTTCTTT. This encodes CASSPLKQGNTEAFF. Together with reference TRBV19 and TRBJ1-1, the CDR3 gives the full variable domain: DGGITQSPKYLFRKEGQNVTLSCEQNLNHDAMYWYRQDPGQGLRLIYYSQIVNDFQKGDIAEGYSVSREKKESFPLTVTSAQKNPTAFYLCASSPLKQGNTEAFFGQGTRLTVV.

V and J are TRBV19 and TRBJ2-2; 9 nucleotides align to TRBD1. This CDR3 is built from 15 residues. CDR1 and CDR2 (germline): LNHDA, SQIVND (reference sequence). The V gene end was trimmed by 3 bases and the J gene end by 5 bases; junction bases not matched to a gene: 4. The CDR3 coding sequence is TGTGCCAGTAGTATCGGACAGGGGACGACCGGGGAGCTGTTTTTT. Its translation is CASSIGQGTTGELFF.

This sequence joins TRBV2 and TRBJ1-1, with D maybe TRBD1 (6 bases). The length of the CDR3 is 14 residues. The germline V and J ends were trimmed by 4 bases and 1 base, with 10 bases remaining between them. Germline assignment: CDR1 SNHLY and CDR2 FYNNEI. In DNA, the CDR3 is TGTGCCAGCAGTGCACAGACAGGGAACACTGAAGCTTTCTTT. Protein product: CASSAQTGNTEAFF.

In its sample, this clone was seen once. This sequence joins TRBV5-1 and TRBJ2-3, with D possibly TRBD2 on 5 matching bases. The V gene's germline CDR1 is SGHRS and CDR2 YFSETQ. This CDR3 is 15 amino acids long. Trimming took off 3 bases at V and 2 bases at J, with 13 bases between the two ends. The CDR3 sequence is CASSSSGGLTDTQYF. CDR3 coding DNA: TGCGCCAGCAGCTCCAGCGGCGGACTCACAGATACGCAGTATTTT.

This sequence joins TRBV2 and TRBJ1-2; 8 positions agree with TRBD1. This CDR3 spans 14 amino acids. Germline CDR1 SNHLY, CDR2 FYNNEI. The V gene end was trimmed by 8 bases and the J gene end by 2 bases; junction bases not matched to a gene: 7. CDR3 in amino acids: CASWRQGRNYGYTF. CDR3 in DNA: TGTGCCAGCTGGCGACAGGGGAGGAACTATGGCTACACCTTC.

V and J are TRBV10-3 and TRBJ2-1, with D possibly matching TRBD2 (6 bases). This CDR3 has 15 amino acids. Trimming removed 5 bases at V and 0 bases at J, with 11 bases between. Germline CDR1 reads ENHRY; CDR2 reads SYGVKD. CDR3 sequence reads: CAISPSASSYNEQFF. CDR3 bases: TGTGCCATCAGTCCTAGCGCTAGCTCCTACAATGAGCAGTTCTTC.

The V call is TRBV7-9, the J call TRBJ2-5; 14 positions agree with TRBD2. With V trimmed by 5 bases and J by 2 bases, 4 bases remained unmatched. The CDR3 extends over 16 amino acids. CDR1 SEHNR and CDR2 FQNEAQ come from the germline V gene (reference sequence). The CDR3 protein is CASSLRLAGGQETQYF. The CDR3 DNA follows: TGTGCCAGCAGCCTAAGACTAGCGGGAGGGCAAGAGACCCAGTACTTC.

The chain is built from TRBV5-1 and TRBJ2-3, with 11 bases fitting TRBD2. V trimming: 1 base; J trimming: 6 bases; junction bases outside the gene matches: 10. The CDR3 runs to 17 residues. The germline V gene encodes CDR1 SGHRS and CDR2 YFSETQ. CDR3 sequence: CASSLPLAGERRDTQYF. CDR3 in DNA: TGCGCCAGCAGCTTGCCACTAGCGGGAGAAAGAAGGGATACGCAGTATTTT.

The V and J genes are TRBV30 and TRBJ2-7; a weak D match, TRBD1 (6 bases). Per the germline V gene, CDR1 is GTSNPN and CDR2 is SVGIG (reference sequence). Trimming took off 4 bases at V and 4 bases at J, with 14 bases between the two ends. This CDR3 contains 13 residues. The CDR3 is CAWNLGAIYEQYF. The CDR3 DNA follows: TGTGCCTGGAATCTGGGGGCGATATACGAGCAGTACTTC.

The chain recombines TRBV5-1 with TRBJ2-1; D may be TRBD2 (6 bases). The CDR3 runs 15 residues. Germline loops: CDR1 SGHRS, CDR2 YFSETQ. V was cut by 0 bases and J by 6 bases, with 13 bases left in between. DNA for the CDR3: TGCGCCAGCAGCTTGGCCGGGACTGGGTTCAATGAGCAGTTCTTC. Translated, it gives CASSLAGTGFNEQFF.

V usage is TRBV6-1 and J usage is TRBJ2-7; TRBD2 aligns across 11 bases. Germline-derived CDR1 and CDR2 are MNHNS and SASEGT. V dropped 8 bases and J dropped 1; count of bases not matched to a gene: 4. This CDR3 has 14 residues. DNA for the CDR3: TGTGCCAGCGAAGGGACTAGCGGATCCTACGAGCAGTACTTC. Residues: CASEGTSGSYEQYF.

This clone was observed a handful of times. The chain carries TRBV2 and TRBJ2-1; D perhaps matches TRBD2 (6 bases). CDR1 and CDR2 from the germline V gene are SNHLY and FYNNEI. Trimming removed 7 bases from V and 4 bases from J, with 14 bases in between. The CDR3 consists of 14 residues. Here the CDR3 DNA reads TGTGCCAGCAAAGGGCGGGGATTGTACAATGAGCAGTTCTTC. This gives the protein CASKGRGLYNEQFF.